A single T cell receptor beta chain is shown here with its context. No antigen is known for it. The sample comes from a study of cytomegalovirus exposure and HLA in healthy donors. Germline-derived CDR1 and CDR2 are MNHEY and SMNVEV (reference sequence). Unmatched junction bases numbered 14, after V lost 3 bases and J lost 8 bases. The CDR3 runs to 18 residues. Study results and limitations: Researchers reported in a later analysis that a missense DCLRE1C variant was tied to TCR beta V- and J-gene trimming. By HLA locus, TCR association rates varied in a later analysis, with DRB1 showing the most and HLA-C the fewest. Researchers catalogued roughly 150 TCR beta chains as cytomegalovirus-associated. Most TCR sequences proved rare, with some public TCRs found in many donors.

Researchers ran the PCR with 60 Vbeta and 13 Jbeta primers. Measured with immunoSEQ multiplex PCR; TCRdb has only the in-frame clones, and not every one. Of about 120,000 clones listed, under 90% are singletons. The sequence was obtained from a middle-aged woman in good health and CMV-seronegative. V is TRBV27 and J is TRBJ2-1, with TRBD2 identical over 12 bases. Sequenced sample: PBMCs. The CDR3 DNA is TGTGCCAGCAGTTTGAGACTAGCGGGAGATAGCCAAGGTCATGAGCAGTTCTTC. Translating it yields CASSLRLAGDSQGHEQFF.